This T cell receptor (beta chain) was retrieved from a study of beta chain features in type 1 diabetes. CDR1 and CDR2 (germline): MGHDK, SYGVNS. V was trimmed by 4 bases and J by 0 bases, leaving 8 bases between them. CDR3 length: 14 residues. General observations from the study: VDJ junctions from patients with type 1 diabetes contained fewer insertions and more deletions. Moderate yet significant TCRB CDR3 shortening was seen in Type 1 diabetes patients in all four CD4+ subsets. Since sequencing was performed on cDNA, cells with high TCR expression could be over-represented.

Every isolated RNA sample was fully reverse transcribed, so sequencing captured expressed TCRB transcripts. Sequencing was performed with immunoSEQ multiplex PCR; in TCRdb, only in-frame clones are kept and a portion is missing. The sample consists of around 260,000 clones, over 20% of them appearing once. Each population that was sorted was more than 95% pure. This clone was recorded a few times. The antigen remains unidentified. This receptor was taken from a middle-aged woman with type 1 diabetes. The sequenced material came from naive CD4+ T cells from blood. The chain combines TRBV25-1 with TRBJ2-3; D gene unclear. In DNA form, the CDR3 reads TGTGCCAGCAGTGTGACGGAGAGCACAGATACGCAGTATTTT. Its protein product is CASSVTESTDTQYF.